This TCR beta chain was documented in a study of blood T cell repertoires in COVID-19. Sequenced by immunoSEQ multiplex PCR; TCRdb stores in-frame clones only, minus some. The data show more than 80,000 clones, with under 90% seen just once and around 15% held by the top ten. The specimen was peripheral blood. The TCR was taken from a woman aged 55-70 years with acute or convalescent COVID-19.

This CDR3 reads CASSLRVGGQPQHF. CDR3 bases: TGTGCCAGCAGTTTAAGGGTCGGGGGACAGCCCCAGCATTTT. V and J are TRBV27 and TRBJ1-5; weak D call: TRBD1 (5 bases). Trimming stripped 2 bases from V and 7 bases from J, with 12 bases between. CDR1 and CDR2 (germline): MNHEY, SMNVEV (reference sequence). The CDR3 spans 14 residues.